This T cell receptor (beta chain) is drawn from a study of blood T cell repertoires in COVID-19. Background on the study: PBMCs, B-cell-depleted T cells, or T cells were the source of the cDNA or gDNA that made up the material.

The cohort comprised adults aged roughly 18 to 95 years residing in 20 to 30 US areas. Participants had their cohort set by participant-reported clinical history. Among Cohort 3 donors, those recovered had two negative PCRs, clearance, or symptom resolution. The germline V gene encodes CDR1 MNHEY and CDR2 SVGAGI. There are 14 residues in the CDR3. V shed 8 bases, J shed 4 bases, and the junction held 6 bases outside the gene matches. Generated by immunoSEQ multiplex PCR, the TCRdb table keeps only in-frame clones and is missing some. Here the sample spans about 190,000 clones, 84% being singletons. This clonotype was sampled from a woman aged 25 to 39 who had recovered from COVID-19. Sequences were obtained from PBMCs or T cells enriched from blood (not recorded which). The chain couples TRBV6-5 to TRBJ2-3; 10 bases agree with TRBD2. The CDR3 loop is CASSPLAGADTQYF. CDR3 in DNA: TGTGCCAGCTCCCCCCTAGCGGGGGCAGATACGCAGTATTTT.